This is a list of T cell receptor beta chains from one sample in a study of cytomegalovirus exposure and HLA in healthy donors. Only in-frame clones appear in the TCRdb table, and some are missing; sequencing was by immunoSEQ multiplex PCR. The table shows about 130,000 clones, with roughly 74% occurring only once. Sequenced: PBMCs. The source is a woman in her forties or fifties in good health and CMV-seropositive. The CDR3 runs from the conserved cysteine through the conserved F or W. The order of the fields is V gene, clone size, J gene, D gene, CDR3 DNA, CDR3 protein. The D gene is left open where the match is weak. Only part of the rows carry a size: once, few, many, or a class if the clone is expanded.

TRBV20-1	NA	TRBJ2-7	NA	TGCAGTGCTCAAGGCGAGGGCGAGCAGTACTTC	CSAQGEGEQYF
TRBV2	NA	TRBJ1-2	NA	TGTGCCAGCAGTGACTCCACAGGTTACTATGGCTACACCTTC	CASSDSTGYYGYTF
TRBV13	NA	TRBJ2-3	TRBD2	TGTGCCAGCAGCTCCCAGCGGGGGGTTGCAGATACGCAGTATTTT	CASSSQRGVADTQYF
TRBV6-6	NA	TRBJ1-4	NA	TGTGCCAGCAGTTATTCTGGGGAGGAGACTGAAAAACTGTTTTTT	CASSYSGEETEKLFF
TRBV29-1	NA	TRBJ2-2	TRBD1	TGCAGCGTTGCGTGGACAGGGGCTAACACCGGGGAGCTGTTTTTT	CSVAWTGANTGELFF
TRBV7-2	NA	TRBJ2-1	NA	TGTGCCAGCAGCCGAAGTAGACTAGGCGATGAGCAGTTCTTC	CASSRSRLGDEQFF
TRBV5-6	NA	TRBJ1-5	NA	TGTGCCAGCAGCTTGGCGGGCAATCAGCCCCAGCATTTT	CASSLAGNQPQHF
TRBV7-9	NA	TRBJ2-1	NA	TGTGCCAGCAGCTTAGACTCTAATGAGCAGTTCTTC	CASSLDSNEQFF
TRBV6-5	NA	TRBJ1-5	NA	TGTGCCAGCAGGGGGACACCTTTAAGCAATCAGCCCCAGCATTTT	CASRGTPLSNQPQHF
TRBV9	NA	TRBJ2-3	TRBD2	TGTGCCAGCAGCCCGGGACTAGCGGGATCAGATACGCAGTATTTT	CASSPGLAGSDTQYF
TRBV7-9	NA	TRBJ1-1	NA	TGTGCCAGCAGCTTAGGGGGGGGGCTTGGGGCTGAAGCTTTCTTT	CASSLGGGLGAEAFF
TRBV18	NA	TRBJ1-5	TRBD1	TGTGCCAGCTCACCCGGGACAGGTGGCAATCAGCCCCAGCATTTT	CASSPGTGGNQPQHF
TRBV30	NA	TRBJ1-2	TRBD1	TGTGCCTGGAGTGTCCGGGACAGACAGTATGGCTACACCTTC	CAWSVRDRQYGYTF
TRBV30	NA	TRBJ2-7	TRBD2	TGTGCCTGGAGGGGGGGGACTAGCGGGATGTCCTACGAGCAGTACTTC	CAWRGGTSGMSYEQYF
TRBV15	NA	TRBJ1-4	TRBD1	TGTGCCACCAGCAGAGATCCCGGGACAGGGGGCGAAAAACTGTTTTTT	CATSRDPGTGGEKLFF
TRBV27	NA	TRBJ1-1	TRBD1	TGTGCCAGCAGCCCGACGCCGACAGGGAACGCTGAAGCTTTCTTT	CASSPTPTGNAEAFF
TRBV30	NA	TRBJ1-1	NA	TGTGCCTGGAGTCCGCCGGGGGGCTACACTGAAGCTTTCTTT	CAWSPPGGYTEAFF
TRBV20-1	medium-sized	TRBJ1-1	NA	TGCAGTGCAAGGGGTGCCACTGAAGCTTTCTTT	CSARGATEAFF
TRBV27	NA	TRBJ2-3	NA	TGTGCCAGCAGTTTATCCCCAGAGACTGATAGGTGGATCGGGGATACGCAGTATTTT	CASSLSPETDRWIGDTQYF
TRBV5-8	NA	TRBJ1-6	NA	TGTGCCAGCAGCTTCGGACAGACCTATAATTCACCCCTCCACTTT	CASSFGQTYNSPLHF
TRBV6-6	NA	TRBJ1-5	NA	TGTGCCAGCAGCTGGGGGGGGAGCAATCAGCCCCAGCATTTT	CASSWGGSNQPQHF
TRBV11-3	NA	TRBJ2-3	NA	TGTGCCAGCAGCTTAGGAGGCTCGAGGACGCAGTATTTT	CASSLGGSRTQYF
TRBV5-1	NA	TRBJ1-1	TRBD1	TGCGCCAGCAGCTCCCAAGGGGGCGGCACTGAAGCTTTCTTT	CASSSQGGGTEAFF
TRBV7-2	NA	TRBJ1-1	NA	TGTGCCAGCAGTTCGTACAGCCTGAACACTGAAGCTTTCTTT	CASSSYSLNTEAFF
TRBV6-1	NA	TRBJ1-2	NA	TGTGCCAGCAGTGAAACAGGCTATGGCTACACCTTC	CASSETGYGYTF
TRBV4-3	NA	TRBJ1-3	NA	TGCGCCAGCAGCCAAGAACACGACGCCCAATCCGGGAACACCATATATTTT	CASSQEHDAQSGNTIYF
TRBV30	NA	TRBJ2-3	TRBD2	TGTGCCTGGAGGAGCGGGGGGCCGGGGGTTGGTACGCAGTATTTT	CAWRSGGPGVGTQYF
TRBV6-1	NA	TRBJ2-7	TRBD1	TGTGCCAGCAGTACCAGGACAGGCTCCTTCGAGCAGTACTTC	CASSTRTGSFEQYF
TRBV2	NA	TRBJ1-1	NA	TGTGCCAGCACCCCCATTCCACTGTCGAACACTGAAGCTTTCTTT	CASTPIPLSNTEAFF
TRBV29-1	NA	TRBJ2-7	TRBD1	TGCAGCGGAAACAGGGGCAACGAGCAGTACTTC	CSGNRGNEQYF
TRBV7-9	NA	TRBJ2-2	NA	TGTGCCAGCAGCTTGGGTAGGCGGGAAGCCAAGGCGGTGAAGCTGTTTTTT	CASSLGRREAKAVKLFF